Listed below are T cell receptor beta chains from one sample, sequenced in a study of blood T cells in healthy people across ages. TCRdb called the 5' RACE reads again in MiXCR, with one record for every CDR3 protein. The table shows some 1.5 million distinct CDR3 sequences, with over 25% occurring only once. Sequencing was carried out using blood. The receptor source for this set is a woman aged 25-40 years in good health. CDR3s include the opening cysteine and the closing phenylalanine or tryptophan. The D gene is left open where the match is weak. Size is stated for part of the rows, as once, few or many counts, or as a class when the clone is expanded.

j_gene | d_gene | abundance | v_gene | CDR3aa | CDR3nt
TRBJ2-1 | - | few | TRBV9 | CASSVRGDRGGNEQFF | TGTGCCAGCAGCGTCAGGGGGGACCGGGGGGGCAATGAGCAGTTCTTC
TRBJ2-4 | - | - | TRBV30 | CAWRGAGKNIQYF | TGTGCCTGGAGGGGGGCCGGCAAAAACATTCAGTACTTC
TRBJ2-3 | - | few | TRBV20-1 | CSATRGGWEADTQYF | TGCAGTGCTACTAGGGGGGGATGGGAGGCAGATACGCAGTATTTT
TRBJ1-5 | - | - | TRBV20-1 | CSARDGLAPGRRGNQPQHF | TGCAGTGCTAGAGATGGGTTGGCGCCCGGCCGGCGGGGCAATCAGCCCCAGCATTTT
TRBJ2-7 | - | few | TRBV10-3 | CAISEPNGEQYF | TGTGCCATCAGTGAGCCCAATGGCGAGCAGTACTTC
TRBJ2-1 | TRBD2 | few | TRBV15 | CATSRDVGGGARNEQFF | TGTGCCACCAGCAGAGATGTAGGCGGGGGGGCCCGAAATGAGCAGTTCTTC
TRBJ1-4 | TRBD1 | - | TRBV9 | CAGSVDREPSEKLFF | TGTGCCGGCAGCGTAGACAGGGAGCCTTCCGAAAAACTGTTTTTT
TRBJ1-6 | - | - | TRBV19 | CASQTGGGSPLHF | TGTGCCAGCCAGACGGGTGGCGGGTCACCCCTCCACTTT
TRBJ2-5 | TRBD1 | few | TRBV2 | CASGGRFKTGAKETQYF | TGTGCCAGCGGAGGAAGATTTAAAACAGGGGCCAAAGAGACCCAGTACTTC
TRBJ1-2 | - | many | TRBV30 | CAWSGAQGGYGYTF | TGTGCCTGGAGTGGTGCCCAAGGGGGCTATGGCTACACCTTC
TRBJ1-2 | TRBD1 | many | TRBV19 | CASNTGGGYGYTF | TGTGCCAGTAACACAGGGGGAGGCTATGGCTACACCTTC
TRBJ1-2 | - | once | TRBV6-6 | CASSYDSGGAVGYTF | TGTGCCAGCAGTTACGACAGCGGGGGCGCGGTCGGCTACACCTTC
TRBJ2-3 | - | few | TRBV1 | CTSSQDLRDLRGADTQYF | TGCACCAGCAGCCAAGATCTCCGGGACTTACGCGGGGCAGATACGCAGTATTTT
TRBJ2-7 | - | - | TRBV12-3/TRBV12-4 | CASRGGGGDEQYF | TGTGCCAGCCGAGGGGGAGGGGGCGACGAGCAGTACTTC
TRBJ2-1 | TRBD2 | few | TRBV29-1 | CSAAGTSLGEQFF | TGCAGCGCCGCCGGGACTAGCCTAGGGGAGCAGTTCTTC
TRBJ2-5 | TRBD1 | many | TRBV20-1 | CSATQGAGTQYF | TGCAGTGCGACACAGGGGGCAGGGACCCAGTACTTC
TRBJ2-1 | TRBD1 | - | TRBV5-1 | CASSLSRDRDYNEQFF | TGCGCCAGCAGCTTGTCTCGGGACAGGGACTACAATGAGCAGTTCTTC
TRBJ2-5 | TRBD2 | - | TRBV10-3 | CAISESAGGSAETQYF | TGTGCCATCAGTGAGTCGGCGGGAGGTTCGGCGGAGACCCAGTACTTC
TRBJ1-2 | TRBD1 | - | TRBV12-3/TRBV12-4 | CASSPSARQGDGYTF | TGTGCCAGCAGCCCGTCGGCCCGACAGGGGGACGGCTACACCTTC
TRBJ1-5 | TRBD1 | few | TRBV20-1 | CSARDLKQGANQPQHF | TGCAGTGCTAGAGATTTGAAGCAGGGGGCCAATCAGCCCCAGCATTTT
TRBJ2-2 | TRBD2 | once | TRBV7-6 | CASSLSTAGENTGELFF | TGTGCCAGCAGCCTCTCTACGGCGGGAGAGAACACCGGGGAGCTGTTTTTT
TRBJ1-2 | - | few | TRBV4-3 | CASSQSRLNYGYTF | TGCGCCAGCAGCCAATCTCGGCTCAACTATGGCTACACCTTC
TRBJ1-4 | - | - | TRBV7-2 | CASSLGPQWELFF | TGTGCCAGCAGCTTAGGACCACAGTGGGAACTGTTTTTT
TRBJ2-5 | TRBD2 | - | TRBV20-1 | CSASGLAGVETQYF | TGCAGTGCTAGTGGACTAGCGGGGGTAGAGACCCAGTACTTC
TRBJ2-1 | - | many | TRBV29-1 | CSVPPRGRNEQFF | TGCAGCGTCCCCCCCCGGGGTAGAAATGAGCAGTTCTTC
TRBJ1-4 | TRBD1 | few | TRBV4-1 | CASSQGWTGNEKLFF | TGCGCCAGCAGCCAAGGGTGGACAGGGAATGAAAAACTGTTTTTT
TRBJ2-1 | - | - | TRBV29-1 | CSVERLGTVGYNEQFF | TGCAGCGTTGAAAGGTTAGGCACAGTGGGCTACAATGAGCAGTTCTTC
TRBJ1-5 | TRBD1 | few | TRBV27 | CASKKVRQGNNQPQHF | TGTGCCAGTAAAAAGGTTAGACAGGGGAACAATCAGCCCCAGCATTTT
TRBJ2-7 | - | - | TRBV6-6 | CASSYGQMAGNEQYF | TGTGCCAGCAGTTACGGGCAAATGGCGGGAAACGAGCAGTACTTC
TRBJ2-3 | TRBD1 | - | TRBV6-5 | CASSYWGQGSTDTQYF | TGTGCCAGCAGTTACTGGGGACAGGGGAGCACAGATACGCAGTATTTT
TRBJ2-3 | - | - | TRBV30 | CARSIWGASTDTQYF | TGTGCCCGGAGTATTTGGGGGGCTAGCACAGATACGCAGTATTTT
TRBJ1-4 | - | few | TRBV4-1 | CASSQDGAGNEKLFF | TGCGCCAGCAGCCAAGATGGAGCAGGGAATGAAAAACTGTTTTTT
TRBJ2-1 | TRBD2 | - | TRBV20-1 | CSAVRTSGAYNEQFF | TGCAGTGCTGTTAGGACTAGCGGGGCTTACAATGAGCAGTTCTTC
TRBJ2-7 | - | many | TRBV3-1 | CASSQDISSYEQYF | TGTGCCAGCAGCCAGGACATAAGCTCCTACGAGCAGTACTTC
TRBJ2-2 | TRBD1 | - | TRBV5-1 | CASSSGQGARHTRELFF | TGCGCCAGCAGCTCGGGACAGGGGGCGAGGCACACCAGGGAGCTGTTTTTT
TRBJ1-2 | - | - | TRBV20-1 | CSAILGGQGDGYTF | TGCAGTGCCATACTTGGCGGGCAGGGAGACGGCTACACCTTC
TRBJ2-6 | - | few | TRBV5-1 | CASSLVGRASGANVLTF | TGCGCCAGCAGCTTGGTGGGACGCGCTTCTGGGGCCAACGTCCTGACTTTC
TRBJ2-3 | TRBD2 | few | TRBV6-6 | CASMTSGRSADTQYF | TGTGCCAGCATGACTAGCGGGAGATCCGCAGATACGCAGTATTTT
TRBJ2-7 | TRBD2 | - | TRBV15 | CATSRAGGPLEQYF | TGTGCCACCAGCAGAGCGGGAGGGCCCCTCGAGCAGTACTTC
TRBJ2-1 | TRBD2 | - | TRBV5-4 | CARSLSGGAWEQFF | TGTGCCCGCAGCTTGAGCGGGGGGGCATGGGAGCAGTTCTTC
TRBJ1-2 | - | - | TRBV12-3/TRBV12-4 | CASRDVRTGGDYGYTF | TGTGCCAGCAGGGACGTCCGCACGGGGGGCGACTATGGCTACACCTTC